This TCR beta chain was sequenced for a study of T cells in tumors after PD-1 blockade. Study background: Each patient got pembrolizumab 200 mg every 3 weeks or cemiplimab 350 mg every 2 weeks. Blood samples averaged around 100,000 templates (range roughly 24,000-290,000) and 36,536 unique clonotypes.

This clone occurred once. Repertoires were generated with immunoSEQ multiplex PCR, while TCRdb's copy carries only in-frame clones and drops some. The table shows tens of thousands of clones, with roughly 78% occurring only once. Germline CDR1 reads MNHEY; CDR2 reads SVGAGI. Trimming removed 6 bases from V and 4 bases from J, with 7 bases in between. CDR3 size: 13 residues. The V call is TRBV6-5, the J call TRBJ1-6; D is unclear. Specimen: PBMCs, collected before anti-PD-1 treatment. This TCR was sampled from a human donor with basal cell carcinoma. CDR3 sequence reads: CASSPRYNSPLHF. The CDR3 nucleotides read TGTGCCAGCAGCCCCAGATATAATTCACCCCTCCACTTT.